This T cell receptor beta chain emerged from a study of cytomegalovirus exposure and HLA in healthy donors. The study, taken as a whole, reports: Most CMV-associated TCR beta chains appeared HLA-restricted in a later analysis. Reports credit the classifier with highly specific, highly sensitive diagnosis of cytomegalovirus status. Researchers reported in a later analysis that a missense DCLRE1C variant was tied to TCR beta V- and J-gene trimming. Cytomegalovirus association was listed for 164 TCR beta chains.

Looked up from germline, CDR1 is GTSNPN and CDR2 is SVGIG (reference sequence). The CDR3 runs to 12 residues. Trimming took 2 bases from V and 6 from J; bases not matched to a gene: 1. The PCR made use of 60 Vbeta and 13 Jbeta primers. Sequencing was performed with immunoSEQ multiplex PCR; in TCRdb, only in-frame clones are kept and a portion is missing. The top ten clones hold roughly 3% of a sample with tens of thousands of clones, more than 60% of them seen once. Comments on this clone: Its antigen is not identified.

Sequencing was carried out using PBMCs. The sequence derives from a man aged 50-59 years in good health and CMV-seropositive. The V gene is TRBV30, the J gene TRBJ2-3, with TRBD2 matching over 8 bases. The CDR3 loop is CAWSREGDTQYF. The CDR3 coding sequence is TGTGCCTGGAGTCGGGAGGGCGATACGCAGTATTTT.